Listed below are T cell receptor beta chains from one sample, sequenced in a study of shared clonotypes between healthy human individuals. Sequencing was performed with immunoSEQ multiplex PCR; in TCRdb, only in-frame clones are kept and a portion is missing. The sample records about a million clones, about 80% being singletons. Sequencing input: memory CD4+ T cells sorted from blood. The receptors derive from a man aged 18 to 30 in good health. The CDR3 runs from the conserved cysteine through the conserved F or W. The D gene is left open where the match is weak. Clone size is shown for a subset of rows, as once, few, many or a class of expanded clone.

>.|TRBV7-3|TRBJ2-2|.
TGTGCCAGCAGACTGGACAGCCGAAACACCGGGGAGCTGTTTTTT
CASRLDSRNTGELFF
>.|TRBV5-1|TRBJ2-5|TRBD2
TGCGCCAGCAGCTTGGCTCGATGGACTAGCGACCAAGAGACCCAGTACTTC
CASSLARWTSDQETQYF
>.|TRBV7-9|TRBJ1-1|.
TGTGCCAGCAGCCGCGGACAGTCTAAAGGTGAAGCTTTCTTT
CASSRGQSKGEAFF
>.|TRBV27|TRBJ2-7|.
TGTGCCAGCAGTTTCGGGAGAGGACAGAACTACGAGCAGTACTTC
CASSFGRGQNYEQYF
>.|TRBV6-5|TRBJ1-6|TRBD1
TGTGCCAGCTGTAACCGGGACAGGGGTCATTCACCCCTCCACTTT
CASCNRDRGHSPLHF
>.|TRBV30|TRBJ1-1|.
TGTGCCTGGACCGACAGTAGGACCGAAGCTTTCTTT
CAWTDSRTEAFF
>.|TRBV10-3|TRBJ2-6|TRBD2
TGTGCCATCGCCCCCCCGGGGGGTGGGGCCAACGTCCTGACTTTC
CAIAPPGGGANVLTF
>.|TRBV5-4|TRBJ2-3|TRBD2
TGTGCCAGCAGCTTGGCCGGGACTAGCCCCTTAATAAGCGCAGATACGCAGTATTTT
CASSLAGTSPLISADTQYF
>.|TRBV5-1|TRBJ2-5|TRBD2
TGCGCCAGCAGCAAATTCAGCGGGAGGGCCCGAGAGACCCAGTACTTC
CASSKFSGRARETQYF
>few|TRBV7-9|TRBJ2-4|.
TGTGCCAGCAGCCTTTACAGGGACTACGACATTCAGTACTTC
CASSLYRDYDIQYF
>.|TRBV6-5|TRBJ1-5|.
TGTGCCAGCAGTTACTCTTCGACCGGGAGTCGGCAGCCCCAGCATTTT
CASSYSSTGSRQPQHF
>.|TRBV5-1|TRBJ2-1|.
TGCGCCAGCAGCCTTGGGTCCGGGGGTGAGCAGTTCTTC
CASSLGSGGEQFF
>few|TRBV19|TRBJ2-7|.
TGTGCCAGTAGTACACGAACCGGGACTTACGAGCAGTACTTC
CASSTRTGTYEQYF
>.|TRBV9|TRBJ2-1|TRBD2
TGTGCCAGCAGCGTAGCGAGCGGGAGGGCCAATGAGCAGTTCTTC
CASSVASGRANEQFF
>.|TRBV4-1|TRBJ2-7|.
TGCGCCAGCAGCCCCAGGGGGGGTTACGAGCAGTACTTC
CASSPRGGYEQYF
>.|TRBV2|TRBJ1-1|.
TGTGCCAGCAGTGTGGAGGGGGTACAGAACACTGAAGCTTTCTTT
CASSVEGVQNTEAFF